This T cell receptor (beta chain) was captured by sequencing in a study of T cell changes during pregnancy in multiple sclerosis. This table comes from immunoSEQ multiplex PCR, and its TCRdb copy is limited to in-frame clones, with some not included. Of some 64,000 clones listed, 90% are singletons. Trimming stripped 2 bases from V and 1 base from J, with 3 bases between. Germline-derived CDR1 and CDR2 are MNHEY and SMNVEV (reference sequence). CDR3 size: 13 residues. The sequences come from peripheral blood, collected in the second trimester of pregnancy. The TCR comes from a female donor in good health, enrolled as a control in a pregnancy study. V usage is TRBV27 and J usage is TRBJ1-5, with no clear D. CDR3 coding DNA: TGTGCCAGCAGTTTAAGCAGCAATCAGCCCCAGCATTTT. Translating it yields CASSLSSNQPQHF.